A single T cell receptor (beta chain) is shown here with its context. The antigen remains unidentified. The data stem from a study of Ad26.COV2.S vaccination and SARS-CoV-2 variants. For the study at large: Within the COV1001 Ad26.COV2.S trial arm, the donor was enrolled. In the study, Ad26.COV2.S was injected intramuscularly once, or twice 56 days apart.

This CDR3 has 15 residues. V shed 4 bases, J shed 4 bases, and the junction held 6 bases outside the gene matches. CDR1 is SGHTA, CDR2 FQGNSA, per germline. Overall study findings and caveats: Vaccine and placebo recipients had similar non-spike TCR breadth. Vaccine recipients had higher spike-specific TCR breadth than placebo recipients.

As to treatment: some 20 received Ad26.COV2.S at low or high dose, single or two shots; roughly five received placebo; per-sample allocation not given. Each sample was drawn 63 days after the first injection (of vaccine or placebo). Some clones are missing from TCRdb's copy, which holds only in-frame ones; the method was immunoSEQ multiplex PCR. Found here are 300,000 to 400,000 clones, about nine tenths of them singletons; the top ten hold 3.4%. This clonotype originated in a person aged 18 to 65 who received the Ad26.COV2.S COVID-19 vaccine or a placebo. Sequencing used peripheral blood, obtained in a trial of Ad26.COV2.S vaccine versus placebo. V gene TRBV7-2 combines with J gene TRBJ1-5, with 8 bases matching TRBD1. CDR3 amino acids: CASSSRTGTNQPQHF. The CDR3 nucleotides read TGTGCCAGCAGCTCCCGGACAGGGACTAATCAGCCCCAGCATTTT.